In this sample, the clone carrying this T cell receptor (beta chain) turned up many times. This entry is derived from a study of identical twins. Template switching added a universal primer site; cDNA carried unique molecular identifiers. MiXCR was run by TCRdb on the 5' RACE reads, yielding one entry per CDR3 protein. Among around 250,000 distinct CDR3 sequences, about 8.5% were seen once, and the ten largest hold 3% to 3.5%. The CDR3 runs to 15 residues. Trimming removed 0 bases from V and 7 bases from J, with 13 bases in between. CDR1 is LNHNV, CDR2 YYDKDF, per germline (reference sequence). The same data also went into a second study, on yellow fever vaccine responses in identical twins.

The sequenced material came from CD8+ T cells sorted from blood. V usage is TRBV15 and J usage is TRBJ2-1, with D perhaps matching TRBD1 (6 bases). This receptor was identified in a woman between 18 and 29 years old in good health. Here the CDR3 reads CATSRDRQGNNEQFF. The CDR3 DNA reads TGTGCCACCAGCAGAGATCGCCAGGGGAATAATGAGCAGTTCTTC.